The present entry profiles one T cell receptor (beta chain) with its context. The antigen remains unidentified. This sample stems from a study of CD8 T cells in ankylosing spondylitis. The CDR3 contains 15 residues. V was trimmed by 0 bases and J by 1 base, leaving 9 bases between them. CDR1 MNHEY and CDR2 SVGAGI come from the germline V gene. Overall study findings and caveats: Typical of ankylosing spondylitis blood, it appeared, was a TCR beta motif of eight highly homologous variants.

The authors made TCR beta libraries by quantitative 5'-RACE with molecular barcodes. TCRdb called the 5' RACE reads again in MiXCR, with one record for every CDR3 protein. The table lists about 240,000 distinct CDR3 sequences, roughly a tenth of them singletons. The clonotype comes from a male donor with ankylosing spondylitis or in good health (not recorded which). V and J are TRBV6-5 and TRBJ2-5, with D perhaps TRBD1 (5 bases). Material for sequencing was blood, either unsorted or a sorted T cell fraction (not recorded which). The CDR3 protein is CASSYSIDSQETQYF. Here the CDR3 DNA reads TGTGCCAGCAGTTACTCCATTGACAGCCAAGAGACCCAGTACTTC.